A single sample gave rise to the 7 T cell receptor beta chains below, sequenced in a study of cytomegalovirus exposure and HLA in healthy donors. Primers for the PCR totalled 60 Vbeta and 13 Jbeta. Generated by immunoSEQ multiplex PCR, the TCRdb table keeps only in-frame clones and is missing some. The sample has 150,000 to 200,000 clones, approximately 76% seen once. Sequencing was done on a sample of PBMCs. These receptor sequences come from a man aged 55 to 70 in good health and CMV-seronegative.

The rearrangement joins TRBV30 to TRBJ1-2; D is possibly TRBD1 (6 bases). The CDR3 contains 13 residues. Germline V gene sequence: CDR1 GTSNPN, CDR2 SVGIG (reference sequence). V was trimmed by 3 bases and J by 3 bases, leaving 11 bases between them. As DNA, the CDR3 is TGTGCCTGGAGGACAGGTTACGACTATGGCTACACCTTC. Amino acid sequence: CAWRTGYDYGYTF.

The rearrangement joins TRBV10-1 to TRBJ2-7; D might be TRBD2 (6 bases). The CDR3 covers 15 residues. Looked up from germline, CDR1 is WNHNN and CDR2 is SYGVQD (reference sequence). Trimming stripped 3 bases from V and 3 bases from J, with 15 bases between. CDR3 protein: CASSDPGLGNYEQYF. CDR3 DNA: TGCGCCAGCAGTGACCCGGGACTTGGGAACTACGAGCAGTACTTC.

The V call is TRBV5-1, the J call TRBJ2-7; TRBD2 might be the D (6 bases). Trimming pared 4 bases from V and 3 bases from J, leaving 17 bases between. This CDR3 spans 15 amino acids. CDR1 SGHRS and CDR2 YFSETQ come from the germline V gene. This chain's CDR3 is CASSAGLADNYEQYF. As DNA, the CDR3 is TGCGCCAGCAGCGCAGGATTAGCGGATAACTACGAGCAGTACTTC.

This clone was counted between two and nine times. V usage is TRBV28 and J usage is TRBJ2-5; 7 nucleotides line up with TRBD1. Germline V gene data show CDR1 as MDHEN and CDR2 as SYDVKM. The V gene end was trimmed by 6 bases and the J gene end by 5 bases; junction bases not matched to a gene: 6. This CDR3 is built from 13 residues. CDR3 sequence (DNA): TGTGCCAGCAGCAAGACAGGGTACGAGACCCAGTACTTC. It yields the protein CASSKTGYETQYF.

The chain employs TRBV27 and TRBJ2-7; no definite D call. This CDR3 spans 14 amino acids. The germline V and J ends were trimmed by 5 bases and 5 bases, with 16 bases remaining between them. Germline V gene lookup returns CDR1 MNHEY and CDR2 SMNVEV (reference sequence). As DNA, the CDR3 is TGTGCCAGCAGTGAAAAAGAACAGAGAAACGAGCAGTACTTC. Its translation: CASSEKEQRNEQYF.

This clone came up once. The J gene is TRBJ2-1, the V gene TRBV18; D ambiguous. V lost 3 bases, J lost 8 bases, and 8 bases lay in between. Germline V lookup: CDR1 KGHSH, CDR2 LQKENI. This CDR3 spans 12 amino acids. The chain's CDR3 is CASSPSADEQFF. The CDR3, as DNA: TGTGCCAGCTCACCCTCGGCGGATGAGCAGTTCTTC.

The CDR3 nucleotides read TGTGCCAGCAGCTTAGCGACGGGAGGGCCTCTCGGGACCCAGTACTTC. Amino acids: CASSLATGGPLGTQYF. The chain joins TRBV7-2 to TRBJ2-5; 8 nucleotides match TRBD2. CDR1 is SGHTA, CDR2 FQGNSA, per germline. The CDR3 totals 16 residues. The V gene end was trimmed by 0 bases and the J gene end by 7 bases; junction bases not matched to a gene: 10. Full variable domain (outside the CDR3, taken from reference TRBV7-2 and TRBJ2-5): GAGVSQSPSNKVTEKGKDVELRCDPISGHTALYWYRQSLGQGLEFLIYFQGNSAPDKSGLPSDRFSAERTGGSVSTLTIQRTQQEDSAVYLCASSLATGGPLGTQYFGPGTRLLVL.